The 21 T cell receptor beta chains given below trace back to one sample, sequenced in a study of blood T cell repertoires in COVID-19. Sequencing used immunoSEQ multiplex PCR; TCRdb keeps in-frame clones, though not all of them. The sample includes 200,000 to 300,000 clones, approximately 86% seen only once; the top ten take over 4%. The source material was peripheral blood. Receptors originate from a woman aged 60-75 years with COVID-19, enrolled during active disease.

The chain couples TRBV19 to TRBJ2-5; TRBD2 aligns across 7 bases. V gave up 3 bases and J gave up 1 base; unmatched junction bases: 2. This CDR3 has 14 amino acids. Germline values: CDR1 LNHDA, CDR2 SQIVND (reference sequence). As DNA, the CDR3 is TGTGCCAGTAGTATTCGGGGGGTCCAAGAGACCCAGTACTTC. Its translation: CASSIRGVQETQYF.

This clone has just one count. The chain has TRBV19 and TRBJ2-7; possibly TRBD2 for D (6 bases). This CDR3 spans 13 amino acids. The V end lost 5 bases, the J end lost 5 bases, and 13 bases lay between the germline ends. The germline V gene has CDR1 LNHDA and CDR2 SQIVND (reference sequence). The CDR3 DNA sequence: TGTGCCAGTAGTCTAGCGCTCGGTGACGAGCAGTACTTC. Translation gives CASSLALGDEQYF.

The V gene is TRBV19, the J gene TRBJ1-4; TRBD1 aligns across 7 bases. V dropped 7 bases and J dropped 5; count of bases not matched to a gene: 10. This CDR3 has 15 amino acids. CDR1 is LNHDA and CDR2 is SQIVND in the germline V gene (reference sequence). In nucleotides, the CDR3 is TGTGCCAGTAACCCTACCGGGACAGTAAATGAAAAACTGTTTTTT. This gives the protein CASNPTGTVNEKLFF.

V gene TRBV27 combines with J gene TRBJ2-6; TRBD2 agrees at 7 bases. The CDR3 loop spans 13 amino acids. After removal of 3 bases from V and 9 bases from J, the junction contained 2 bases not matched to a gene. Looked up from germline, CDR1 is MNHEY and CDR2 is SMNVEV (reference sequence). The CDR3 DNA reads TGTGCCAGCAGTTTGGGAGGGCTCAACGTCCTGACTTTC. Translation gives CASSLGGLNVLTF.

CDR3 sequence (DNA): TGCGCCAGCCGGCGTGGGGGCGACATTGGCAAAAACATTCAGTACTTC. It translates to CASRRGGDIGKNIQYF. The J gene is TRBJ2-4, the V gene TRBV5-1, with D perhaps TRBD1 (6 bases). This CDR3 spans 16 amino acids. Between the trimmed V and J ends, which lost 7 bases and 3 bases, there was a span of 20 bases. In germline, CDR1 is SGHRS, CDR2 YFSETQ.

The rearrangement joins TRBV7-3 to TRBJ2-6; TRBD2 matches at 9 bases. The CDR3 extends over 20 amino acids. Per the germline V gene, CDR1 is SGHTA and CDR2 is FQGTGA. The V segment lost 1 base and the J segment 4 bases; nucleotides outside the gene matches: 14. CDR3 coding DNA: TGTGCCAGCAGCTTAAGGGTTCCAGCGGGAGGTCACCCCGGGGCCAACGTCCTGACTTTC. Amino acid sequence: CASSLRVPAGGHPGANVLTF. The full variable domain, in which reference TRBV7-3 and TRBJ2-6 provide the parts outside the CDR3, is GAGVSQTPSNKVTEKGKYVELRCDPISGHTALYWYRQSLGQGPEFLIYFQGTGAADDSGLPNDRFFAVRPEGSVSTLKIQRTERGDSAVYLCASSLRVPAGGHPGANVLTFGAGSRLTVL.

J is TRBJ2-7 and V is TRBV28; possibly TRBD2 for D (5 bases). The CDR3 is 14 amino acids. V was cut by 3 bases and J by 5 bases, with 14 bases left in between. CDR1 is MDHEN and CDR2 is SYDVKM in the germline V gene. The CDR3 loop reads CASSFGFGVDEQYF. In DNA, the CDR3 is TGTGCCAGCAGTTTTGGTTTCGGGGTCGACGAGCAGTACTTC.

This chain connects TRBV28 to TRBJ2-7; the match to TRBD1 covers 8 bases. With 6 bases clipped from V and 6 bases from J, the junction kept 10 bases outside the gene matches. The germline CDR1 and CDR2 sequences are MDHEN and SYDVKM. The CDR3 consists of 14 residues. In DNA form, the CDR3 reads TGTGCCAGCAGCCGACAGGGGTTAAGCGGCGAGCAGTACTTC. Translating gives CASSRQGLSGEQYF.

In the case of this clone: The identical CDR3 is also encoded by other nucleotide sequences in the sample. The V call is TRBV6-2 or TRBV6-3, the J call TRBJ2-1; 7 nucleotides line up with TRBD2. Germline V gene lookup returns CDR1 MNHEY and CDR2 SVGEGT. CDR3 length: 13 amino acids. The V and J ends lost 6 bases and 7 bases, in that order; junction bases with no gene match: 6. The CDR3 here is CASSRGLENEQFF. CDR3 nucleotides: TGTGCCAGCAGCCGCGGACTAGAAAATGAGCAGTTCTTC.

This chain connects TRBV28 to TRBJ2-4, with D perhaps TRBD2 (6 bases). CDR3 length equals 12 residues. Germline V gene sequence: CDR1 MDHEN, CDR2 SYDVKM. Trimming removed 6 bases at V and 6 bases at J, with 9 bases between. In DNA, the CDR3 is TGTGCCAGCAGGGGTAGCGGAAACATTCAGTACTTC. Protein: CASRGSGNIQYF.

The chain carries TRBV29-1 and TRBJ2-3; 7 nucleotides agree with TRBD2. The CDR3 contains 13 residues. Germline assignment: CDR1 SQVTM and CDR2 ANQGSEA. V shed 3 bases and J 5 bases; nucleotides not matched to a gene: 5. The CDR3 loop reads CSVDPGRVDTQYF. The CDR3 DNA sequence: TGCAGCGTTGATCCAGGGAGGGTAGATACGCAGTATTTT.

CDR3 amino acids: CASSVDYRTAMNTEAFF. The CDR3 coding sequence is TGTGCCAGCAGTGTTGACTACCGGACGGCTATGAACACTGAAGCTTTCTTT. The genes are TRBV6-1 and TRBJ1-1; D remains ambiguous. V lost 4 bases to trimming and J lost 0 bases, with 18 bases between them. Germline CDR1 and CDR2: MNHNS and SASEGT. The CDR3 covers 17 residues.

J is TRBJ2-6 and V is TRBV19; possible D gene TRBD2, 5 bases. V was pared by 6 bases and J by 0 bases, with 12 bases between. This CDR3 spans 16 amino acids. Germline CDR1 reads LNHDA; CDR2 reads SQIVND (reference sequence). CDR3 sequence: CASRTSGNSGANVLTF. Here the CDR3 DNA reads TGTGCCAGTAGGACTTCGGGGAACTCTGGGGCCAACGTCCTGACTTTC.

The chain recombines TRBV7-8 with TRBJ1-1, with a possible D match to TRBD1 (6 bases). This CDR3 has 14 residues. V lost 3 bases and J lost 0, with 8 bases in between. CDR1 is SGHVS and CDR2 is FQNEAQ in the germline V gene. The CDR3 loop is CASSLDRMNTEAFF. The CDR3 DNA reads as TGTGCCAGCAGCTTGGACAGAATGAACACTGAAGCTTTCTTT.

The CDR3 here is CASSLAGAAEQFF. CDR3 DNA: TGCGCCAGCAGCTTGGCAGGGGCTGCTGAGCAGTTCTTC. The chain uses TRBV5-1 and TRBJ2-1; D possibly corresponds to TRBD1 (6 bases). The CDR3 length is 13 residues. With 0 bases removed from V and 9 bases from J, the gap between germline ends came to 10 bases. The germline V gene encodes CDR1 SGHRS and CDR2 YFSETQ.

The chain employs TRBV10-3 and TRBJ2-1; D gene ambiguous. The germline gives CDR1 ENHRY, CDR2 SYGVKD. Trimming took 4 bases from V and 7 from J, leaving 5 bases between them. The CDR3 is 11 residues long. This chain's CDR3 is CAISGLNEQFF. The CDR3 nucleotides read TGTGCCATCAGTGGCCTAAATGAGCAGTTCTTC.

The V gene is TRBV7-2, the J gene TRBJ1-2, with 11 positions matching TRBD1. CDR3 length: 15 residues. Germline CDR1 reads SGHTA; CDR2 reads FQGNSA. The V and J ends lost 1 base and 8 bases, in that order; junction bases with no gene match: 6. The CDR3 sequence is CASSLVLGQGAGYTF. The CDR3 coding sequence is TGTGCCAGCAGCTTAGTCTTAGGACAGGGGGCCGGCTACACCTTC.

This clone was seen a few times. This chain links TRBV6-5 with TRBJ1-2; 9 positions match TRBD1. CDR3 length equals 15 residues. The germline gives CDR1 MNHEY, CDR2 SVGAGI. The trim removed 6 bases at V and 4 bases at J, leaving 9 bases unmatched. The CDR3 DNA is TGTGCCAGCAGCCCAGGGACAGGGTTTGGCTATGGCTACACCTTC. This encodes CASSPGTGFGYGYTF.

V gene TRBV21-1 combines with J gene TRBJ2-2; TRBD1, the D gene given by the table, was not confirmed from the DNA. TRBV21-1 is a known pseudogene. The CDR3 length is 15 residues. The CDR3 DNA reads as TGTGCCAGCAGCGCCCGGGACAGGGGCACCGGGGAGCTGTTTTTT. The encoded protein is CASSARDRGTGELFF.

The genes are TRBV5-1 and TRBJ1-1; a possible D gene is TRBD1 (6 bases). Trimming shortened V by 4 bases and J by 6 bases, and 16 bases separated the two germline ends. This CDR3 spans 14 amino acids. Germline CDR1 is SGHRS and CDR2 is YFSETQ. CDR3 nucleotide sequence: TGCGCCAGCAGCCCCGTACGACAGGCTTCTGAAGCTTTCTTT. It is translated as CASSPVRQASEAFF.

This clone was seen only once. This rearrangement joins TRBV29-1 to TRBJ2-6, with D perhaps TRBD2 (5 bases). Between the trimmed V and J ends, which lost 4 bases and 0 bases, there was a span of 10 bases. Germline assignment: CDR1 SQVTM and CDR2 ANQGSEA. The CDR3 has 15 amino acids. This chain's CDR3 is CSVGPGNSGANVLTF. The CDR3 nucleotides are TGCAGCGTTGGCCCCGGGAACTCTGGGGCCAACGTCCTGACTTTC. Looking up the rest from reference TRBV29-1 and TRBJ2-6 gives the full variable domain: SAVISQKPSRDICQRGTSLTIQCQVDSQVTMMFWYRQQPGQSLTLIATANQGSEATYESGFVIDKFPISRPNLTFSTLTVSNMSPEDSSIYLCSVGPGNSGANVLTFGAGSRLTVL.